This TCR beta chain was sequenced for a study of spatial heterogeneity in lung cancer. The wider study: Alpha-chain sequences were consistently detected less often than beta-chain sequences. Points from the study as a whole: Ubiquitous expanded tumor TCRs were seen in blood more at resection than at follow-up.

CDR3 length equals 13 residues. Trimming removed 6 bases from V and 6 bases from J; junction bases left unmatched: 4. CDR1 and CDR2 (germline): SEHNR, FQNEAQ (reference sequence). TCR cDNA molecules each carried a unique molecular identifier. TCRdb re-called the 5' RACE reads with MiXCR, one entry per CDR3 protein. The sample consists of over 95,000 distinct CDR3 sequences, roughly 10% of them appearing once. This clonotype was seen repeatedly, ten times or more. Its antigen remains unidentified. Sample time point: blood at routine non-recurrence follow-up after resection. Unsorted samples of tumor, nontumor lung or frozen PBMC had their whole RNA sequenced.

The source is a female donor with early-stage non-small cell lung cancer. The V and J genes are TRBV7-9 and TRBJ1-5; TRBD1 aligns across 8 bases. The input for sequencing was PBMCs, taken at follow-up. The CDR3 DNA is TGTGCCAGCAGTCGACAGGGGAGTCAGCCCCAGCATTTT. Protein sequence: CASSRQGSQPQHF.